What follows describes a single TCR beta chain. In the source study's methods: Reference gene primer amplification gave estimated nucleated cell counts. Method: immunoSEQ multiplex PCR; TCRdb's copy keeps in-frame clones and lacks some. That table gives V, J and clone size, and the DNA gave D and trimming. Among roughly 73,000 clones, roughly 79% were seen once, and the ten largest hold around 20%. The data are from a study of blood T cell repertoires in COVID-19. Study at large: COVID-19 samples from acute and convalescent phases originated in the United States, Italy and Spain.

Looked up from germline, CDR1 is SGHRS and CDR2 is YFSETQ. The CDR3 sequence is 14 residues long. Trimming stripped 2 bases from V and 6 bases from J, with 13 bases between. The sequencing sample was made of peripheral blood. The chain combines TRBV5-1 with TRBJ2-3; D is perhaps TRBD1 (6 bases). The TCR originated in a man aged 65 to 85 with acute or convalescent COVID-19. This CDR3 is CASSFGQSADTQYF. In nucleotides, the CDR3 is TGCGCCAGCAGCTTTGGACAGTCTGCCGATACGCAGTATTTT.